This T cell receptor (beta chain) appears in the sequencing data of a study of T-cell memory formation after mild COVID-19. Background on the study: The study found TCR clusters largely donor specific.

Comments on this clonotype: Its specificity is not known.

Constant-segment primers served in 5'RACE that generated TCR alpha and TCR beta cDNA libraries bearing sample barcodes and UMIs. One entry per CDR3 protein results from TCRdb running MiXCR on the 5' RACE reads. The sample includes approximately 180,000 distinct CDR3 sequences, approximately 16% of them seen just once. CDR1 and CDR2 from the germline V gene are LGHNA and YNFKEQ. Trimming at V came to 0 bases and at J to 5 bases, leaving 7 bases not matched to a gene. There are 16 residues in the CDR3. Study outcomes and limitations: Clones contracting over day 15 to 85 were CD4/CD8 balanced, with later expanders leaning CD4+. Memory sampled before infection contained some responding clones, suggesting cross-reactive memory joined.

The sequenced sample was PBMCs or a T cell subset sorted from them (not recorded which). V usage is TRBV4-2 and J usage is TRBJ2-7; 10 bases map to TRBD1. This sequence was found in an adult woman who had mild COVID-19 (a few samples of this study predate the infection). Cell type and time point are not known. CDR3 sequence reads: CASSQERRDRGHEQYF. The CDR3 region has the DNA TGTGCCAGCAGCCAAGAGAGGAGGGACAGGGGTCACGAGCAGTACTTC.